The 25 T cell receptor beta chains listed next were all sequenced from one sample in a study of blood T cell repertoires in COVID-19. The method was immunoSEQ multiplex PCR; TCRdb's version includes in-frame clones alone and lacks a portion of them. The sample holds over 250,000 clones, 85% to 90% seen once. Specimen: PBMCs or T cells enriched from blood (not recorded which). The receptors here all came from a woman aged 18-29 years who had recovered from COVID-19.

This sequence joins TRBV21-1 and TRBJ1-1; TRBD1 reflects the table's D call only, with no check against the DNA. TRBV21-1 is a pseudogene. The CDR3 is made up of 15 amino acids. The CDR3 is CASSRRDRASTEAFF. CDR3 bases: TGTGCCAGCAGCCGCCGGGACAGGGCCTCCACTGAAGCTTTCTTT.

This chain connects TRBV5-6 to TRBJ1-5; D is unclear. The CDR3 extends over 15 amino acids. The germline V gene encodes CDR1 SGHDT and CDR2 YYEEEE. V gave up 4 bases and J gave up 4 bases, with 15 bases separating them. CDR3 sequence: CASSLAHTTNQPQHF. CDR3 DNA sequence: TGTGCCAGCAGCCTCGCCCATACCACAAATCAGCCCCAGCATTTT. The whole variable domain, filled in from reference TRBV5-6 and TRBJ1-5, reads DAGVTQSPTHLIKTRGQQVTLRCSPKSGHDTVSWYQQALGQGPQFIFQYYEEEERQRGNFPDRFSGHQFPNYSSELNVNALLLGDSALYLCASSLAHTTNQPQHFGDGTRLSIL.

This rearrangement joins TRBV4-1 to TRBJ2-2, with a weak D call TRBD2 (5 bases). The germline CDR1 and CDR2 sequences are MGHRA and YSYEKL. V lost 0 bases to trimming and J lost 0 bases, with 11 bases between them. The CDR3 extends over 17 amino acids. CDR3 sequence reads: CASSQDQRASNTGELFF. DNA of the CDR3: TGCGCCAGCAGCCAAGATCAGAGGGCCTCGAACACCGGGGAGCTGTTTTTT.

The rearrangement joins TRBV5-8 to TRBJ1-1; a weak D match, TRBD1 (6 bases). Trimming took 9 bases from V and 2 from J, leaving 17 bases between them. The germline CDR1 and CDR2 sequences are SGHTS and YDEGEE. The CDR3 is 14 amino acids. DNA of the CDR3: TGTGCCACCCCGCGGGGGCTCACAAACACTGAAGCTTTCTTT. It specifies CATPRGLTNTEAFF. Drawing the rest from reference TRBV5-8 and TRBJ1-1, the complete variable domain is EAGVTQSPTHLIKTRGQQATLRCSPISGHTSVYWYQQALGLGLQFLLWYDEGEERNRGNFPPRFSGRQFPNYSSELNVNALELEDSALYLCATPRGLTNTEAFFGQGTRLTVV.

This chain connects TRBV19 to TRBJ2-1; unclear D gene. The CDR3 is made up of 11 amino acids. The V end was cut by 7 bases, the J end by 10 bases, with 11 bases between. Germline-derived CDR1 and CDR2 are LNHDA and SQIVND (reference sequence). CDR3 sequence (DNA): TGTGCCAGTAAATCGGTACAGGAGCAGTTCTTC. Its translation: CASKSVQEQFF. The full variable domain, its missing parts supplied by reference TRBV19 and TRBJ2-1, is DGGITQSPKYLFRKEGQNVTLSCEQNLNHDAMYWYRQDPGQGLRLIYYSQIVNDFQKGDIAEGYSVSREKKESFPLTVTSAQKNPTAFYLCASKSVQEQFFGPGTRLTVL.

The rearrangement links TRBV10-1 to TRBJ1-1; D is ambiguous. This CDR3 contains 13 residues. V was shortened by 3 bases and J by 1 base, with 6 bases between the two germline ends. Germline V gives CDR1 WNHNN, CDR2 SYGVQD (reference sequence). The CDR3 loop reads CASSDHTNTEAFF. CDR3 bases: TGCGCCAGCAGTGACCACACGAACACTGAAGCTTTCTTT.

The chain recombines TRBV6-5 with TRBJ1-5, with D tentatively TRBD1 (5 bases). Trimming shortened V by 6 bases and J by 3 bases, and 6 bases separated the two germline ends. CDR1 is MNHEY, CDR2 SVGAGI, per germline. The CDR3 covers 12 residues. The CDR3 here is CASRTVNQPQHF. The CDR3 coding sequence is TGTGCCAGCAGGACAGTCAATCAGCCCCAGCATTTT.

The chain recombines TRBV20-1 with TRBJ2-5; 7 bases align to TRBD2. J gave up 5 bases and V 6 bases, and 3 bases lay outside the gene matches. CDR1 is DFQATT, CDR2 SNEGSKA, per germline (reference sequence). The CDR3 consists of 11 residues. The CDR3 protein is CSAQAGETQYF. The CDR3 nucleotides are TGCAGTGCCCAAGCGGGGGAGACCCAGTACTTC.

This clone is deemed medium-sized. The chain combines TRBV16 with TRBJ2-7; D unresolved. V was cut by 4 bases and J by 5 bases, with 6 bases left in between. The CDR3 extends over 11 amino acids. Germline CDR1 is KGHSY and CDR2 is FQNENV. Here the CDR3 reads CASSLGNEQYF. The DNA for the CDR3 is TGTGCCAGCAGCCTGGGCAACGAGCAGTACTTC. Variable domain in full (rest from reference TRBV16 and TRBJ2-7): GEEVAQTPKHLVRGEGQKAKLYCAPIKGHSYVFWYQQVLKNEFKFLISFQNENVFDETGMPKERFSAKCLPNSPCSLEIQATKLEDSAVYFCASSLGNEQYFGPGTRLTVT.

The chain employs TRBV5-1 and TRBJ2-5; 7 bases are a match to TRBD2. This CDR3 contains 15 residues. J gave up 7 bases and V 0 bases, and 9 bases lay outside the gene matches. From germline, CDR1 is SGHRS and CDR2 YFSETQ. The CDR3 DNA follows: TGCGCCAGCAGCTTGGAGCAGGGAGGGCCCAGGACCCAGTACTTC. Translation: CASSLEQGGPRTQYF.

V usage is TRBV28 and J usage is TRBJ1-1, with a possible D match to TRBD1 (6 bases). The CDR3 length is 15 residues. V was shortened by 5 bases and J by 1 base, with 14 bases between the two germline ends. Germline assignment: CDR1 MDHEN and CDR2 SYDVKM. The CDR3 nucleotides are TGTGCCAGCAGTATTGGGGGACAACCGAACACTGAAGCTTTCTTT. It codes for CASSIGGQPNTEAFF.

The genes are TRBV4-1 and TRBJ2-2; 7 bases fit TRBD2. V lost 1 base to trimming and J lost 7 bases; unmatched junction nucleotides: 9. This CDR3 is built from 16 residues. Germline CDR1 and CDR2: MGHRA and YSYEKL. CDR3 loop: CASSQAAGGVGGELFF. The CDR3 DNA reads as TGCGCCAGCAGCCAAGCGGCTGGGGGGGTCGGCGGGGAGCTGTTTTTT.

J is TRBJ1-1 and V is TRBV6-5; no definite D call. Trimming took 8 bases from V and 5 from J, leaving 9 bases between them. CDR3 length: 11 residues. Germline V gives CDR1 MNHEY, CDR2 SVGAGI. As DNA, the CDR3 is TGTGCCAGCTCGCCCGGGACTGAAGCTTTCTTT. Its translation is CASSPGTEAFF.

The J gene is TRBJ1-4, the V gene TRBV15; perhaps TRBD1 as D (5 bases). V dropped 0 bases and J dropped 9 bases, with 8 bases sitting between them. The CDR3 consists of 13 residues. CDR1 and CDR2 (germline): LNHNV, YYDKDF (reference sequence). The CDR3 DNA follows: TGTGCCACCAGCAGAGACAGGGTTCAAAAACTGTTTTTT. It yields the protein CATSRDRVQKLFF.

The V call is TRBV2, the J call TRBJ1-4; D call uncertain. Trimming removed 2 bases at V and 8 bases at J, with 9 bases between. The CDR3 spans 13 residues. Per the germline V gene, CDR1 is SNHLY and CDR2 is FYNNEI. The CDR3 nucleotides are TGTGCCAGCAGTGAACGGGCGGGAGAAAAACTGTTTTTT. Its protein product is CASSERAGEKLFF.

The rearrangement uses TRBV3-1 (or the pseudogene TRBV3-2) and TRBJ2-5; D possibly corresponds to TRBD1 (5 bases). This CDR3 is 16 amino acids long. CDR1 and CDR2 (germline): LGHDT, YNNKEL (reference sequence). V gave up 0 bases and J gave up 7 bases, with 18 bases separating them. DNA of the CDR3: TGTGCCAGCAGCCAAGATGGCCTAGTAAACAGGAGGACCCAGTACTTC. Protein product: CASSQDGLVNRRTQYF.

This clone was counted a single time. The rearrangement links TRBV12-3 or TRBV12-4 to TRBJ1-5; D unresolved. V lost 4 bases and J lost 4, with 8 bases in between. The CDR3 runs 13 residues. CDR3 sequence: CASSSTVNQPQHF. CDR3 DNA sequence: TGTGCCAGCAGTTCTACAGTGAATCAGCCCCAGCATTTT.

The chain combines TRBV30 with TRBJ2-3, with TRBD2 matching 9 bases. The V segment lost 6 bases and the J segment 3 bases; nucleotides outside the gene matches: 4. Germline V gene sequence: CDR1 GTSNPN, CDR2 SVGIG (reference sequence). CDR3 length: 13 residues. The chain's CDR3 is CACQRGATDTQYF. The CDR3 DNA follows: TGTGCCTGCCAGCGGGGGGCTACAGATACGCAGTATTTT.

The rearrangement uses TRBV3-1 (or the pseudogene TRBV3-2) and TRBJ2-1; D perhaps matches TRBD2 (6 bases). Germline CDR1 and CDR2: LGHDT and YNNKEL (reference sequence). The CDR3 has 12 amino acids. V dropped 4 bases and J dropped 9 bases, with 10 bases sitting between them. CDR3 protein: CASSLVGGEQFF. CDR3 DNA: TGTGCCAGCAGCCTAGTCGGGGGTGAGCAGTTCTTC.

DNA for the CDR3: TGTGCCAGCAGTTCAACAGGGACCAATCAGCCCCAGCATTTT. Its protein product is CASSSTGTNQPQHF. The rearrangement links TRBV28 to TRBJ1-5; maybe TRBD1 (6 bases). The CDR3 is 14 amino acids. CDR1 is MDHEN, CDR2 SYDVKM, per germline. V lost 4 bases and J lost 3, with 10 bases in between.

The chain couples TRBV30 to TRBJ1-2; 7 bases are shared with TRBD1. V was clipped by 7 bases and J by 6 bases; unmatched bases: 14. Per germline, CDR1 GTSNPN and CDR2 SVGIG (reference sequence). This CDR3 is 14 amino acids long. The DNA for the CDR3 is TGTGCCTCTCCCGGCGACAGGGCGGTCGATGGCTACACCTTC. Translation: CASPGDRAVDGYTF.

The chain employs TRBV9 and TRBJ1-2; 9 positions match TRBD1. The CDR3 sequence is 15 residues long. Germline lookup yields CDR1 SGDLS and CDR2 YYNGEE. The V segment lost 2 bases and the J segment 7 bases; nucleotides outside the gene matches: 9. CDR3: CASSVLGQGTFGYTF. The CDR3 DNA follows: TGTGCCAGCAGCGTCTTGGGACAGGGAACGTTTGGCTACACCTTC.

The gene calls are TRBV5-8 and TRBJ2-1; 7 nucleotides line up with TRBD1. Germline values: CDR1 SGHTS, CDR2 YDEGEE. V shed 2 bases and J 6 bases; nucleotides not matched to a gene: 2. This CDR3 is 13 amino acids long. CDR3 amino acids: CASSFSGGNEQFF. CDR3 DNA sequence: TGTGCCAGCAGCTTTTCAGGGGGCAATGAGCAGTTCTTC.

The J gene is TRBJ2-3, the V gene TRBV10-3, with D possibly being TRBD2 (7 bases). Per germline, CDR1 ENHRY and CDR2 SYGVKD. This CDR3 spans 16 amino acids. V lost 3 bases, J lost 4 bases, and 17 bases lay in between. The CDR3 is CAISDHLEGGADTQYF. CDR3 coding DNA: TGTGCCATCAGTGACCATCTTGAAGGGGGGGCAGATACGCAGTATTTT.

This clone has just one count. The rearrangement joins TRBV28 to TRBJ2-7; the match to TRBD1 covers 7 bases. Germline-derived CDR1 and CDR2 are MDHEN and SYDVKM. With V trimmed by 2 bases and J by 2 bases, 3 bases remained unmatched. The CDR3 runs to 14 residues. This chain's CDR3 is CASSLRTGTYEQYF. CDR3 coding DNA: TGTGCCAGCAGTTTACGGACAGGCACCTACGAGCAGTACTTC.